The 7 T cell receptor beta chains below were found in one sample sequenced in a study of post-analysis software for immune sequencing data. What these receptors recognize is not known. The study's findings and limits: In patients, TRBV5-6, TRBV5-1 and TRBV20-1 belonged to 4 or 5 TRBV segments found more frequently than in controls.

Sequencing libraries made from TCR beta cDNA carried unique molecular identifiers. TCRdb passed the PCR reads through MiXCR, listing each CDR3 protein once. The sample lists about 560,000 distinct CDR3 sequences; about 44% were seen once. The sequenced sample consisted of blood. These TCRs come from a girl aged 10 to 17 with multiple sclerosis.

This chain links TRBV10-3 with TRBJ2-7; 9 nucleotides line up with TRBD1. TRBJ2-4 explains the end of the DNA better; the J call may be wrong. The CDR3 length is 15 residues. CDR1 and CDR2 from the germline V gene are ENHRY and SYGVKD. CDR3 in DNA: TGTGCCATCAGTCCCGGGACAGGGACCAAAAACATTCAGTACTTC. This gives the protein CAISPGTGTKNIQYF.

This clonotype was counted between two and nine times. The CDR3 loop reads CASSLAGTSGTDTQYF. As DNA, the CDR3 is TGCGCCAGCAGCTTGGCAGGGACTAGCGGCACAGATACGCAGTATTTT. V gene TRBV5-1 combines with J gene TRBJ2-3; 10 bases are a match to TRBD2. Trimming at V came to 0 bases and at J to 1 base, leaving 2 bases not matched to a gene. Germline CDR1 SGHRS, CDR2 YFSETQ. The CDR3 extends over 16 amino acids.

CDR3 DNA: TGTGCCATCAGTGACGTCGGAACTAATGAAAAACTGTTTTTT. Amino acid sequence: CAISDVGTNEKLFF. V usage is TRBV10-3 and J usage is TRBJ1-4; the D is unclear. The length of the CDR3 is 14 residues. With 3 bases removed from V and 1 base from J, the gap between germline ends came to 6 bases. Germline loops: CDR1 ENHRY, CDR2 SYGVKD.

The J gene is TRBJ2-7, the V gene TRBV27, with no clear D. Germline V lookup: CDR1 MNHEY, CDR2 SMNVEV (reference sequence). Trimming took off 2 bases at V and 0 bases at J, with 11 bases between the two ends. This CDR3 has 15 residues. Written as DNA, the CDR3 is TGTGCCAGCAGTTTAGCGAATAGCTTCTCCTACGAGCAGTACTTC. The encoded protein is CASSLANSFSYEQYF.

The chain combines TRBV6-5 with TRBJ2-3, with D maybe TRBD2 (7 bases). The CDR3 length is 15 residues. Trimming pared 6 bases from V and 2 bases from J, leaving 15 bases between. The germline gives CDR1 MNHEY, CDR2 SVGAGI. CDR3 nucleotide sequence: TGTGCCAGCAGCCGGCGGGGGCCGACCACAGATACGCAGTATTTT. It is translated as CASSRRGPTTDTQYF.

Only a few counts were recorded for this clonotype. The gene calls are TRBV30 and TRBJ2-6; D possibly corresponds to TRBD1 (5 bases). This CDR3 is built from 15 residues. Germline CDR1 GTSNPN, CDR2 SVGIG (reference sequence). The V gene lost 0 bases and the J gene lost 0 bases, with 6 bases spanning the gap. CDR3 amino acids: CAWSVDSSGANVLTF. DNA for the CDR3: TGTGCCTGGAGTGTCGACAGCTCTGGGGCCAACGTCCTGACTTTC.

The genes are TRBV12-3 or TRBV12-4 and TRBJ2-7; 9 positions match TRBD1. Trimming cost V 6 bases and J 6 bases; bases outside gene matches: 9. The CDR3 runs to 14 residues. For the CDR3, the DNA is TGTGCCAGCAGCTCATCGGGACAGGGACGCGAGCAGTACTTC. As protein: CASSSSGQGREQYF.